Sequencing of this TCR beta chain was carried out in a study of blood T cell repertoires in COVID-19. About the research overall: T cells, B-cell-depleted T cells, or PBMCs provided the cDNA or gDNA that served as material.

Original methodology: It was from reference gene primer amplification that nucleated cell counts were estimated. Only in-frame clones appear in the TCRdb table, and some are missing; sequencing was by immunoSEQ multiplex PCR. That table furnishes V, J and clone size, whereas the DNA furnished D and trimming. The data show a few hundred thousand clones, under 95% seen once. All enrollees were about 18 to 100 years old and from 25 or so US areas. Cohorts were based on clinical histories the participants reported. CDR1 SGDLS and CDR2 YYNGEE come from the germline V gene. V lost 6 bases to trimming and J lost 0 bases; unmatched junction nucleotides: 4. The CDR3 consists of 14 residues.

The sample taken for sequencing was PBMCs or T cells enriched from blood (not recorded which). The gene calls are TRBV9 and TRBJ2-3; TRBD2 agrees at 7 bases. The clonotype was recovered from a woman in her 30s who had recovered from COVID-19. CDR3 amino acids: CASTRLASTDTQYF. The CDR3 nucleotides are TGTGCCAGCACTCGACTAGCTAGCACAGATACGCAGTATTTT. The entire variable domain, with the rest obtained from reference TRBV9 and TRBJ2-3, is as follows: DSGVTQTPKHLITATGQRVTLRCSPRSGDLSVYWYQQSLDQGLQFLIQYYNGEERAKGNILERFSAQQFPDLHSELNLSSLELGDSALYFCASTRLASTDTQYFGPGTRLTVL.